This entry concerns a single T cell receptor (beta chain). The data originate from a study of CD8+ T cells in alopecia areata. Whole-study context: Treated patients were dosed with oral tofacitinib, taking 5 to 10 mg twice daily.

Germline loops: CDR1 SGHTA, CDR2 FQGNSA. CDR3 length equals 17 residues. Trimming stripped 2 bases from V and 10 bases from J, with 24 bases between. Sequencing templates came from extracted RNA that was reverse transcribed into cDNA. Clones were sequenced by immunoSEQ multiplex PCR, and TCRdb holds only the in-frame ones, with some missing. The sample yields 130,000 or so clones, around 87% seen once. Specified treatment: oral pan-JAK inhibitor, 5-10 mg twice daily. Punch biopsies of lesional scalp, plus peripheral blood, were taken from alopecia areata patients. The TCR originated in a human donor with alopecia areata. The V gene is TRBV7-2, the J gene TRBJ2-4, with D perhaps TRBD2 (6 bases). The specimen comprised CD8+ T cells sorted from blood, sampled at week 4, from a patient treated with tofacitinib. CDR3 coding DNA: TGTGCCAGCAGCTTACCCACGAGGGACTCCCCTAGAGGTATTCAGTACTTC. Amino acid sequence: CASSLPTRDSPRGIQYF.